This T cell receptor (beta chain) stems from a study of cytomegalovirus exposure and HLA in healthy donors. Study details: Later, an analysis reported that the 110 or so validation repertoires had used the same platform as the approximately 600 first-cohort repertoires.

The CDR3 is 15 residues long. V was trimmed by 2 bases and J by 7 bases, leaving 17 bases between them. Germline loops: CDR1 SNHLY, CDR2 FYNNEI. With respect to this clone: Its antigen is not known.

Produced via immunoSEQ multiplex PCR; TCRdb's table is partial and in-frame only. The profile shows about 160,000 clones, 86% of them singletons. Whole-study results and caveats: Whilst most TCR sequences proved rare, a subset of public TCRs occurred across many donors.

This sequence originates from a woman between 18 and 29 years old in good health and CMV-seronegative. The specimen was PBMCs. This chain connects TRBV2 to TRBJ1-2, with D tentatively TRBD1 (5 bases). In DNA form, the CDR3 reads TGTGCCAGCAGTGAAAAAGGAGGGGCGGTGGGTGGCTACACCTTC. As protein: CASSEKGGAVGGYTF.